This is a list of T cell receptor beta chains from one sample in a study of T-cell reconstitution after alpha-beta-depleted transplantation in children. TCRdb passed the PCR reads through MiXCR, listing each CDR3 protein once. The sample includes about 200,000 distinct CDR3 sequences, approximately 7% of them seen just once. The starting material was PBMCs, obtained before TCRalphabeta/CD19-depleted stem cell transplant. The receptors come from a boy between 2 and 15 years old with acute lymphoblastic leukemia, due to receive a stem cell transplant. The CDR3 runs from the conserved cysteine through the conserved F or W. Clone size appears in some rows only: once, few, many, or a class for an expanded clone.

CDR3 protein: CSARAGPYEQYF
V gene: TRBV20-1
J gene: TRBJ2-7
clone size: many

CDR3 protein: CASSVLGTEKLFF
V gene: TRBV19
J gene: TRBJ1-4
clone size: NA

CDR3 protein: CASSLSRTYEQYF
V gene: TRBV27
J gene: TRBJ2-7
clone size: few

CDR3 protein: CASSYRPTDTQYF
V gene: TRBV6-5
J gene: TRBJ2-3
clone size: many

CDR3 protein: CSALGLWSNQPQHF
V gene: TRBV20-1
J gene: TRBJ1-5
clone size: few

CDR3 protein: CASSQDRLAGYEQYF
V gene: TRBV4-3
J gene: TRBJ2-7
clone size: NA

CDR3 protein: CASSPPGGVNEKLFF
V gene: TRBV28
J gene: TRBJ1-4
clone size: many

CDR3 protein: CASSLGAAADTQYF
V gene: TRBV7-9
J gene: TRBJ2-3
clone size: many

CDR3 protein: CASSIDLGQGGGYTF
V gene: TRBV6-5
J gene: TRBJ1-2
clone size: NA

CDR3 protein: CSAKDPHNEQFF
V gene: TRBV20-1
J gene: TRBJ2-1
clone size: many

CDR3 protein: CASTQTGLYGYTF
V gene: TRBV12-3/TRBV12-4
J gene: TRBJ1-2
clone size: NA

CDR3 protein: CASSFNGQPQHF
V gene: TRBV28
J gene: TRBJ1-5
clone size: many

CDR3 protein: CASSHGGTGGEKLFF
V gene: TRBV28
J gene: TRBJ1-4
clone size: many

CDR3 protein: CASSYSRTGESPLHF
V gene: TRBV6-5
J gene: TRBJ1-6
clone size: few

CDR3 protein: CASSEAWGEQFF
V gene: TRBV2
J gene: TRBJ2-1
clone size: many

CDR3 protein: CAIEQGSGTYEQYF
V gene: TRBV7-9
J gene: TRBJ2-7
clone size: many

CDR3 protein: CASSSGTSGGVTADTQYF
V gene: TRBV5-1
J gene: TRBJ2-3
clone size: NA

CDR3 protein: CAILLAGRNTGELFF
V gene: TRBV2
J gene: TRBJ2-2
clone size: NA

CDR3 protein: CASRRGSADTQYF
V gene: TRBV27
J gene: TRBJ2-3
clone size: many

CDR3 protein: CSARDGPQPPSNPLNEKLFF
V gene: TRBV20-1
J gene: TRBJ1-4
clone size: many

CDR3 protein: CASSLNRGDNEQFF
V gene: TRBV7-2
J gene: TRBJ2-1
clone size: many

CDR3 protein: CATSVDGNQPQHF
V gene: TRBV24-1
J gene: TRBJ1-5
clone size: many

CDR3 protein: CASRVIAGGSSYNEQFF
V gene: TRBV7-8
J gene: TRBJ2-1
clone size: many

CDR3 protein: CASSTTGAAVYGYTF
V gene: TRBV6-1
J gene: TRBJ1-2
clone size: few

CDR3 protein: CTSSPRRVHSYEQYF
V gene: TRBV1
J gene: TRBJ2-7
clone size: many

CDR3 protein: CASSHLGQGAYEQYF
V gene: TRBV14
J gene: TRBJ2-7
clone size: few

CDR3 protein: CASSRSGFYNEQFF
V gene: TRBV7-9
J gene: TRBJ2-1
clone size: many

CDR3 protein: CATVGRGATNEKLFF
V gene: TRBV28
J gene: TRBJ1-4
clone size: NA

CDR3 protein: CSAKRTGDEQYF
V gene: TRBV20-1
J gene: TRBJ2-7
clone size: many

CDR3 protein: CASSLSDSDTQYF
V gene: TRBV7-9
J gene: TRBJ2-3
clone size: many

CDR3 protein: CASSWGVGADEKLFF
V gene: TRBV5-1
J gene: TRBJ1-4
clone size: few

CDR3 protein: CASSQDGGNGYTF
V gene: TRBV4-3
J gene: TRBJ1-2
clone size: NA

CDR3 protein: CASSRIQGFNLNNEQFF
V gene: TRBV4-3
J gene: TRBJ2-1
clone size: NA

CDR3 protein: CASSFRVNTEAFF
V gene: TRBV12-3/TRBV12-4
J gene: TRBJ1-1
clone size: many

CDR3 protein: CASRFRTSGNTIYF
V gene: TRBV7-2
J gene: TRBJ1-3
clone size: few

CDR3 protein: CASSLRIAGEKETQYF
V gene: TRBV5-6
J gene: TRBJ2-5
clone size: many

CDR3 protein: CASSPAFVAHGQETQYF
V gene: TRBV5-1
J gene: TRBJ2-5
clone size: NA

CDR3 protein: CASSYLSSYNEQFF
V gene: TRBV6-2/TRBV6-3
J gene: TRBJ2-1
clone size: many

CDR3 protein: CASSFETSVLEETQYF
V gene: TRBV5-1
J gene: TRBJ2-5
clone size: NA

CDR3 protein: CSVAPGRADTQYF
V gene: TRBV29-1
J gene: TRBJ2-3
clone size: many

CDR3 protein: CASSYSGGAETQYF
V gene: TRBV6-2/TRBV6-3
J gene: TRBJ2-5
clone size: few

CDR3 protein: CASTLGTLYNEQFF
V gene: TRBV13
J gene: TRBJ2-1
clone size: many

CDR3 protein: CASSSRDRNSPLHF
V gene: TRBV7-8
J gene: TRBJ1-6
clone size: few